Below are 13 T cell receptor beta chains sequenced from a single sample in a study of CD8+ T cells in alopecia areata. Extracted RNA was reverse transcribed into cDNA, the sequencing template. Using immunoSEQ multiplex PCR, the repertoire was profiled, and TCRdb retains in-frame clones only, with some absent. In the table there are about 290,000 clones, 55% to 75% of which are singletons. The treatment was: oral pan-JAK inhibitor, 5-10 mg twice daily. The starting material was CD4+ T cells sorted from blood, obtained at week 24, from a patient treated with tofacitinib. These receptors were obtained from a human donor with alopecia areata.

This chain connects TRBV29-1 to TRBJ1-2; D is unresolved. V was cut by 4 bases and J by 4 bases, with 10 bases left in between. The CDR3 loop spans 12 amino acids. Germline V gene lookup returns CDR1 SQVTM and CDR2 ANQGSEA. The CDR3 nucleotides read TGCAGCGTTGGCCAGGCCTCCTATGGCTACACCTTC. This codes for CSVGQASYGYTF.

This clone was observed a handful of times. The chain employs TRBV5-1 and TRBJ2-7; no definite D call. Trimming stripped 1 base from V and 3 bases from J, with 8 bases between. From germline, CDR1 is SGHRS and CDR2 YFSETQ. The CDR3 length is 13 residues. CDR3 residues: CASSLFSGYEQYF. The CDR3 bases are TGCGCCAGCAGCTTGTTTTCGGGCTACGAGCAGTACTTC.

This rearrangement joins TRBV4-1 to TRBJ2-5; 10 bases match TRBD1. Germline CDR1 MGHRA, CDR2 YSYEKL. CDR3 length: 17 amino acids. V lost 0 bases, J lost 7 bases, and 11 bases stayed unmatched. The CDR3: CASSQDEDRGRIMTQYF. CDR3 DNA sequence: TGCGCCAGCAGCCAAGATGAGGACAGGGGGAGAATTATGACCCAGTACTTC.

This rearrangement joins TRBV20-1 to TRBJ2-2; D ambiguous. Germline V gene data show CDR1 as DFQATT and CDR2 as SNEGSKA (reference sequence). The CDR3 has 11 residues. V dropped 4 bases and J dropped 6 bases, with 6 bases sitting between them. The CDR3 sequence: CSAKKSGELFF. Written as DNA, the CDR3 is TGCAGTGCTAAGAAATCCGGGGAGCTGTTTTTT.

The chain recombines TRBV19 with TRBJ1-1; 7 positions agree with TRBD1. The germline CDR1 and CDR2 sequences are LNHDA and SQIVND (reference sequence). CDR3 length: 13 amino acids. After removal of 10 bases from V and 3 bases from J, the junction contained 8 bases not matched to a gene. CDR3 DNA: TGTGCCACAGCAAAGGGGGCTGACACTGAAGCTTTCTTT. It yields the protein CATAKGADTEAFF.

This chain joins TRBV10-3 and TRBJ2-3; 9 bases align to TRBD1. The germline V gene has CDR1 ENHRY and CDR2 SYGVKD. After removal of 5 bases from V and 4 bases from J, the junction contained 7 bases not matched to a gene. This CDR3 contains 15 residues. CDR3 bases: TGTGCCATCAGTCCCACAGGGGGCGCTTCAGATACGCAGTATTTT. Amino acids: CAISPTGGASDTQYF.

The rearrangement links TRBV19 to TRBJ1-1; TRBD1 is a possible D gene (5 bases). V shed 5 bases and J shed 6 bases, with 10 bases lying between them. Germline-derived CDR1 and CDR2 are LNHDA and SQIVND (reference sequence). This CDR3 is built from 12 residues. CDR3 bases: TGTGCCAGTAGTCTCTGGGGCGCTGAAGCTTTCTTT. Encoded protein: CASSLWGAEAFF.

This clone has more than one count but fewer than ten. Additional DNA sequences in this sample encode the identical CDR3. The chain couples TRBV4-1 to TRBJ1-2; D is uncertain. The CDR3 totals 12 residues. Trimming took 0 bases from V and 4 from J, leaving 3 bases between them. Looked up from germline, CDR1 is MGHRA and CDR2 is YSYEKL. The CDR3 nucleotides read TGCGCCAGCAGCCAAGAGGGCTATGGCTACACCTTC. This codes for CASSQEGYGYTF.

This clone was detected a few times. V usage is TRBV27 and J usage is TRBJ2-1; no definite D call. Trimming took 6 bases from V and 8 from J, leaving 17 bases between them. Germline V CDR1 and CDR2: MNHEY, SMNVEV (reference sequence). The CDR3 length is 14 residues. The CDR3, as DNA: TGTGCCAGCAGACCCCATAGGGAACGACATGAGCAGTTCTTC. Translated, it gives CASRPHRERHEQFF.

Turning to this clone: Different DNA sequences within this sample yield the same CDR3. V usage is TRBV2 and J usage is TRBJ2-5, with 13 bases aligning to TRBD2. CDR1 is SNHLY, CDR2 FYNNEI, per germline. The V segment lost 5 bases and the J segment 5 bases; nucleotides outside the gene matches: 2. The CDR3 length is 14 residues. The CDR3 nucleotides read TGTGCCAGCAGTCTGGGACTAGCGGGGGAGACCCAGTACTTC. Translating it yields CASSLGLAGETQYF.

In its sample, this clone was seen a few times. This chain uses TRBV29-1 with TRBJ2-7; weak D call: TRBD1 (6 bases). The V end lost 7 bases, the J end lost 2 bases, and 9 bases lay between the germline ends. Germline V gene data show CDR1 as SQVTM and CDR2 as ANQGSEA. The CDR3 spans 11 residues. The CDR3 DNA follows: TGCAGCGCTGGACAGACCTACGAGCAGTACTTC. This gives the protein CSAGQTYEQYF.

This rearrangement joins TRBV7-2 to TRBJ2-3; possible D gene TRBD1, 5 bases. CDR1 and CDR2 (germline): SGHTA, FQGNSA. CDR3 length equals 15 residues. V was cut by 2 bases and J by 6 bases, with 15 bases left in between. DNA of the CDR3: TGTGCCAGCAGCTTACGAGTCCAGGGCTGGGATACGCAGTATTTT. This sequence encodes CASSLRVQGWDTQYF.

The CDR3 loop is CAWSGRGQGNTIYF. CDR3 sequence (DNA): TGTGCCTGGAGCGGGAGGGGGCAAGGAAACACCATATATTTT. This chain connects TRBV30 to TRBJ1-3; 7 bases map to TRBD1. The germline gives CDR1 GTSNPN, CDR2 SVGIG (reference sequence). The junction had 6 bases not matched to a gene; V was cut back by 3 bases and J by 4 bases. The CDR3 loop spans 14 amino acids.